This T cell receptor (beta chain) was identified in a study of T cell changes during pregnancy in multiple sclerosis. Germline CDR1 reads SGHNT; CDR2 reads YYREEE (reference sequence). V shed 0 bases and J shed 10 bases, with 13 bases lying between them. The CDR3 totals 14 residues. TCRdb keeps only in-frame clones here, not all; method: immunoSEQ multiplex PCR. The sample has around 57,000 clones, about nine tenths seen once. The TCR was taken from a female donor in good health, enrolled as a control in a pregnancy study. Specimen: peripheral blood, collected after pregnancy. The genes are TRBV5-4 and TRBJ2-2, with D possibly matching TRBD1 (6 bases). DNA of the CDR3: TGTGCCAGCAGCTTGGGAGGGGGATTTGAGGAGCTGTTTTTT. Protein product: CASSLGGGFEELFF. Full variable domain (remainder filled in from reference TRBV5-4 and TRBJ2-2): ETGVTQSPTHLIKTRGQQVTLRCSSQSGHNTVSWYQQALGQGPQFIFQYYREEENGRGNFPPRFSGLQFPNYSSELNVNALELDDSALYLCASSLGGGFEELFFGEGSRLTVL.